These 19 T cell receptor beta chains originate from one sample sequenced in a study of blood T cell repertoires in COVID-19. Assay used: immunoSEQ multiplex PCR; TCRdb lists only in-frame clones, some missing. This sample has about 36,000 clones; 85% occur once, and the top ten carry 14%. The specimen sequenced was peripheral blood. The receptors originated from a human donor in a cohort sampled during active COVID-19.

The chain recombines TRBV12-5 with TRBJ2-2; 10 bases are shared with TRBD2. With V trimmed by 2 bases and J by 6 bases, 6 bases remained unmatched. The CDR3 is 16 residues long. Germline V gene data show CDR1 as LGHNT and CDR2 as FRNRAP. CDR3 protein: CASGLILAGEAGELFF. Here the CDR3 DNA reads TGTGCTAGTGGTTTGATCCTAGCGGGGGAAGCCGGGGAGCTGTTTTTT.

The V gene is TRBV9, the J gene TRBJ2-2; 9 positions agree with TRBD2. After removal of 6 bases from V and 8 bases from J, the junction contained 5 bases not matched to a gene. The CDR3 consists of 13 residues. The germline CDR1 and CDR2 sequences are SGDLS and YYNGEE. This chain's CDR3 is CASNLAGRGELFF. Written as DNA, the CDR3 is TGTGCCAGCAATCTAGCGGGGAGGGGGGAGCTGTTTTTT.

The gene calls are TRBV7-8 and TRBJ1-2; D perhaps matches TRBD1 (6 bases). V lost 5 bases to trimming and J lost 3 bases, with 16 bases between them. Per germline, CDR1 SGHVS and CDR2 FQNEAQ. CDR3 size: 15 residues. The CDR3: CASSPNPQGYYGYTF. The DNA of the CDR3 is TGTGCCAGCAGCCCCAACCCACAGGGATACTATGGCTACACCTTC.

The V call is TRBV5-5, the J call TRBJ2-7; tentatively, D is TRBD1 (6 bases). Trimming cost V 2 bases and J 3 bases, with 18 bases left between them. This CDR3 spans 16 amino acids. Looked up from germline, CDR1 is SGHKS and CDR2 is YYEKEE (reference sequence). CDR3 in amino acids: CASSFIAFGGDYEQYF. In nucleotides, the CDR3 is TGTGCCAGCAGCTTCATTGCCTTTGGGGGCGACTACGAGCAGTACTTC.

This clone was observed a single time. V usage is TRBV5-4 and J usage is TRBJ2-5, with a weak D call TRBD1 (6 bases). The V gene's germline CDR1 is SGHNT and CDR2 YYREEE (reference sequence). This CDR3 spans 14 amino acids. V lost 9 bases, J lost 2 bases, and 17 bases lay in between. The CDR3 sequence: CATQLRGGQETQYF. DNA for the CDR3: TGTGCCACCCAGCTTAGAGGGGGTCAAGAGACCCAGTACTTC. The full variable domain, with the rest looked up from reference TRBV5-4 and TRBJ2-5, is ETGVTQSPTHLIKTRGQQVTLRCSSQSGHNTVSWYQQALGQGPQFIFQYYREEENGRGNFPPRFSGLQFPNYSSELNVNALELDDSALYLCATQLRGGQETQYFGPGTRLLVL.

The sample holds one count of this clone. This sequence joins TRBV7-3 and TRBJ2-2, with D possibly matching TRBD1 (7 bases). Trimming removed 2 bases at V and 5 bases at J, with 9 bases between. The CDR3 spans 14 residues. Germline V gene data show CDR1 as SGHTA and CDR2 as FQGTGA. CDR3 loop: CASSLAGGTGELFF. DNA of the CDR3: TGTGCCAGCAGCTTAGCAGGGGGGACCGGGGAGCTGTTTTTT.

CDR3 sequence: CASGTLGRITEQYF. The CDR3 DNA reads TGTGCTAGTGGTACCCTTGGCAGGATTACCGAGCAGTACTTC. This chain connects TRBV12-5 to TRBJ2-7; D ambiguous. CDR1 LGHNT and CDR2 FRNRAP come from the germline V gene. V gave up 5 bases and J gave up 6 bases, with 17 bases separating them. The CDR3 spans 14 residues. The full variable domain, completed using reference TRBV12-5 and TRBJ2-7, is DARVTQTPRHKVTEMGQEVTMRCQPILGHNTVFWYRQTMMQGLELLAYFRNRAPLDDSGMPKDRFSAEMPDATLATLKIQPSEPRDSAVYFCASGTLGRITEQYFGPGTRLTVT.

This clone was recorded only once. The chain has TRBV5-1 and TRBJ2-1, with D maybe TRBD1 (5 bases). Germline CDR1 and CDR2: SGHRS and YFSETQ. The CDR3 consists of 16 residues. V was shortened by 0 bases and J by 2 bases, with 12 bases between the two germline ends. CDR3 region: CASSLAQGTTYNEQFF. Here the CDR3 DNA reads TGCGCCAGCAGCTTGGCCCAGGGCACCACCTACAATGAGCAGTTCTTC.

V usage is TRBV30 and J usage is TRBJ2-7; 10 nucleotides align to TRBD2. Germline lookup yields CDR1 GTSNPN and CDR2 SVGIG (reference sequence). V gave up 5 bases and J gave up 3 bases; unmatched junction bases: 4. The CDR3 runs 13 residues. DNA of the CDR3: TGTGCCTGGTCGCTAGCGGGGGTCTACGAGCAGTACTTC. The encoded protein is CAWSLAGVYEQYF.

This chain links TRBV4-1 with TRBJ2-1; a possible D gene is TRBD1 (6 bases). The CDR3 totals 14 residues. Germline CDR1 and CDR2: MGHRA and YSYEKL. V was trimmed by 4 bases and J by 10 bases, leaving 17 bases between them. The CDR3 loop is CASSLSGAAREQFF. The DNA for the CDR3 is TGCGCCAGCAGCCTGTCAGGGGCGGCGAGAGAGCAGTTCTTC.

CDR3 sequence (DNA): TGCGCCAGCAGCCACCTAGCGGGGGCCTACAATGAGCAGTTCTTC. Its protein product is CASSHLAGAYNEQFF. The chain joins TRBV4-3 to TRBJ2-1; 10 nucleotides match TRBD2. Germline V CDR1 and CDR2: LGHNA, YSLEER. The CDR3 totals 15 residues. V shed 3 bases, J shed 2 bases, and the junction held 1 base outside the gene matches.

Only one count was recorded for this clone. The chain links TRBV6-1 to TRBJ2-5, with TRBD1 matching 9 bases. The V gene end was trimmed by 4 bases and the J gene end by 2 bases; junction bases not matched to a gene: 8. Germline V lookup: CDR1 MNHNS, CDR2 SASEGT. The CDR3 sequence is 16 residues long. CDR3 in amino acids: CASSGSLGQGQETQYF. The CDR3 DNA follows: TGTGCCAGCAGTGGTAGTTTAGGACAGGGGCAAGAGACCCAGTACTTC.

V gene TRBV12-3 or TRBV12-4 combines with J gene TRBJ1-2; 8 bases are a match to TRBD1. There are 13 residues in the CDR3. J was trimmed by 8 bases and V by 5 bases; bases with no gene match: 7. The CDR3 DNA is TGTGCCAGCAGTGCCAGGGGGCCAGGGGGCTACACCTTC. This gives the protein CASSARGPGGYTF.

The chain joins TRBV3-1 (or the pseudogene TRBV3-2) to TRBJ2-3, with D possibly TRBD1 on 6 matching bases. V gave up 5 bases and J gave up 7 bases, with 10 bases separating them. Germline assignment: CDR1 LGHDT and CDR2 YNNKEL (reference sequence). The CDR3 extends over 12 amino acids. The chain's CDR3 is CASSTGLYTQYF. The CDR3 nucleotides are TGTGCCAGCAGCACAGGGTTGTATACGCAGTATTTT.

The chain employs TRBV7-2 and TRBJ2-7, with 14 bases aligning to TRBD2. J was trimmed by 7 bases and V by 5 bases; bases with no gene match: 1. Germline lookup yields CDR1 SGHTA and CDR2 FQGNSA. The CDR3 sequence is 13 residues long. The CDR3 here is CASSRLAGGEQYF. CDR3 nucleotides: TGTGCCAGCAGCAGACTAGCGGGGGGGGAGCAGTACTTC.

The chain links TRBV10-3 to TRBJ2-6, with D uncertain. V dropped 0 bases and J dropped 0 bases, with 3 bases sitting between them. The CDR3 contains 15 residues. Germline assignment: CDR1 ENHRY and CDR2 SYGVKD. This CDR3 is CAISESRSGANVLTF. DNA of the CDR3: TGTGCCATCAGTGAGTCCCGCTCTGGGGCCAACGTCCTGACTTTC.

The rearrangement links TRBV9 to TRBJ1-6, with TRBD1 identical over 7 bases. In germline, CDR1 is SGDLS, CDR2 YYNGEE. CDR3 length: 14 residues. The V segment lost 6 bases and the J segment 8 bases; nucleotides outside the gene matches: 8. The CDR3 loop is CASTLDRADSPLHF. In DNA form, the CDR3 reads TGTGCCAGCACCCTAGACAGGGCCGATTCACCCCTCCACTTT. The whole variable domain, filled in from reference TRBV9 and TRBJ1-6, reads DSGVTQTPKHLITATGQRVTLRCSPRSGDLSVYWYQQSLDQGLQFLIQYYNGEERAKGNILERFSAQQFPDLHSELNLSSLELGDSALYFCASTLDRADSPLHFGNGTRLTVT.

The V call is TRBV30, the J call TRBJ1-1, with D possibly TRBD1 on 6 matching bases. Trimming removed 5 bases at V and 6 bases at J, with 22 bases between. The CDR3 consists of 15 residues. Looked up from germline, CDR1 is GTSNPN and CDR2 is SVGIG (reference sequence). The CDR3 region is CAWGWDTITMAEAFF. The DNA for the CDR3 is TGTGCCTGGGGGTGGGACACTATAACAATGGCTGAAGCTTTCTTT.

The genes are TRBV7-6 and TRBJ2-6; perhaps TRBD2 as D (6 bases). Trimming stripped 5 bases from V and 0 bases from J, with 26 bases between. Germline V CDR1 and CDR2: SGHVS, FNYEAQ. This CDR3 is 21 amino acids long. CDR3 region: CASSQNAGGSRPLSGANVLTF. For the CDR3, the DNA is TGTGCCAGCAGCCAAAACGCTGGGGGGTCGAGGCCTCTCTCTGGGGCCAACGTCCTGACTTTC.